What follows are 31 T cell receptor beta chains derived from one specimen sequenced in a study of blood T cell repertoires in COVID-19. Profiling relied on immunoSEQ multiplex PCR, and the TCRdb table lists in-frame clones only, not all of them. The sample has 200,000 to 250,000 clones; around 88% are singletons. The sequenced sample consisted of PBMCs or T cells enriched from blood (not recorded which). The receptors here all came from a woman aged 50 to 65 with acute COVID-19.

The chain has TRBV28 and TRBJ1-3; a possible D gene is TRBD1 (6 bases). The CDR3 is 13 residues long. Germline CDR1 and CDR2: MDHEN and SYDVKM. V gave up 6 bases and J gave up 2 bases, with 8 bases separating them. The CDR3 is CASSTGPGNTIYF. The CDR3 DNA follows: TGTGCCAGCAGCACAGGGCCTGGAAACACCATATATTTT.

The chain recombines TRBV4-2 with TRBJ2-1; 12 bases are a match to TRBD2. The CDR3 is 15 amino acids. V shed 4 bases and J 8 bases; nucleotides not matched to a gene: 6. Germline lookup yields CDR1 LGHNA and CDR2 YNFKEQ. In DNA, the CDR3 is TGTGCCAGCAGCCCCAGACTAGCGGGAGAGTATGAGCAGTTCTTC. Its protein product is CASSPRLAGEYEQFF.

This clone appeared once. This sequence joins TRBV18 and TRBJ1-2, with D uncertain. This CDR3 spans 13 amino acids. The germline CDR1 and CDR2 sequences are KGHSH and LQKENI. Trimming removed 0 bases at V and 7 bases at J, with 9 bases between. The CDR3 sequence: CASSPPVTGGYTF. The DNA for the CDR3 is TGTGCCAGCTCACCACCGGTTACGGGTGGCTACACCTTC. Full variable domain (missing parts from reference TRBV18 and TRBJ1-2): NAGVMQNPRHLVRRRGQEARLRCSPMKGHSHVYWYRQLPEEGLKFMVYLQKENIIDESGMPKERFSAEFPKEGPSILRIQQVVRGDSAAYFCASSPPVTGGYTFGSGTRLTVV.

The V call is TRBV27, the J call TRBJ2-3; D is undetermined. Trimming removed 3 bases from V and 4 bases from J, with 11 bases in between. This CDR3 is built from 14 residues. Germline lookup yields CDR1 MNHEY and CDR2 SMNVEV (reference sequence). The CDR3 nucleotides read TGTGCCAGCAGTTTTCAACCTGGAGCAGATACGCAGTATTTT. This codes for CASSFQPGADTQYF.

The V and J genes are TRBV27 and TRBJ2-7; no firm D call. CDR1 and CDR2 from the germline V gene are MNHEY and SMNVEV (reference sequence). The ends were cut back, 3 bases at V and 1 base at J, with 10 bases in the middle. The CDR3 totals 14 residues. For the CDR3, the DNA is TGTGCCAGCAGTTTGAGTTTCGTATCCTACGAGCAGTACTTC. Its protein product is CASSLSFVSYEQYF.

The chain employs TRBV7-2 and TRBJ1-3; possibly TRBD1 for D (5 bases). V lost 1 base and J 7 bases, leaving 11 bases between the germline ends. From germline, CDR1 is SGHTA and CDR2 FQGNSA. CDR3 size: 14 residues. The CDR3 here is CASSLVSGGNTIYF. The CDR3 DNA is TGTGCCAGCAGCTTAGTTTCGGGGGGTAACACCATATATTTT.

The CDR3 coding sequence is TGTGCCTGGAGTTCGACAGGGCTGGGTGAAAAACTGTTTTTT. Translated, it gives CAWSSTGLGEKLFF. This sequence joins TRBV30 and TRBJ1-4; TRBD1 aligns across 7 bases. V shed 2 bases and J 7 bases; nucleotides not matched to a gene: 7. CDR1 and CDR2 (germline): GTSNPN, SVGIG (reference sequence). The CDR3 is 14 residues long. Combining the CDR3 with reference TRBV30 and TRBJ1-4 gives the whole variable domain SQTIHQWPATLVQPVGSPLSLECTVEGTSNPNLYWYRQAAGRGLQLLFYSVGIGQISSEVPQNLSASRPQDRQFILSSKKLLLSDSGFYLCAWSSTGLGEKLFFGSGTQLSVL.

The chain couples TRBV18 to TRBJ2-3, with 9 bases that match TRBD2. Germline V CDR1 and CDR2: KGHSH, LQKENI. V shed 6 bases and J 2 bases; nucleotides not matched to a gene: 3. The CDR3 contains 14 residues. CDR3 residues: CASSPSGTTDTQYF. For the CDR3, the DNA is TGTGCCAGCTCTCCTAGCGGGACCACAGATACGCAGTATTTT.

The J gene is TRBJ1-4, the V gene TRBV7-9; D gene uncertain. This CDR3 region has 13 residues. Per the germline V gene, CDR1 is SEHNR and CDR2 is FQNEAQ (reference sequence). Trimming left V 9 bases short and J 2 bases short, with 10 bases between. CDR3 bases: TGTGCCAGTCAGAGGGCCACTAATGAAAAACTGTTTTTT. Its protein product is CASQRATNEKLFF.

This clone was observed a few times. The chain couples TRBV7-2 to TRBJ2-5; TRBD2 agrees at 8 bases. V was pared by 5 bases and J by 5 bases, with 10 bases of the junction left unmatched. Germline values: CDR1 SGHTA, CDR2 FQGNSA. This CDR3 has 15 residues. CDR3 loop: CASSPVAGWPETQYF. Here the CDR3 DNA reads TGTGCCAGCAGCCCCGTAGCGGGATGGCCGGAGACCCAGTACTTC.

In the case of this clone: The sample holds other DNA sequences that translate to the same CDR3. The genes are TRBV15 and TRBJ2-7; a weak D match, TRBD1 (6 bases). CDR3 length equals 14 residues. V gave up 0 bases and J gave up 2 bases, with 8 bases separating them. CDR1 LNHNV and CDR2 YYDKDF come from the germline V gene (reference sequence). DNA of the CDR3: TGTGCCACCAGCAGAGACAGGGGACCCTACGAGCAGTACTTC. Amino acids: CATSRDRGPYEQYF.

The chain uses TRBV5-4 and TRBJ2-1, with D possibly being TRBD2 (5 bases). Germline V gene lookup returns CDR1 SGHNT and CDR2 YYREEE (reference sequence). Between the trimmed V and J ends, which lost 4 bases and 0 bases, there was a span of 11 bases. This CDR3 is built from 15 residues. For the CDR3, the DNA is TGTGCCAGCAGCCTTAGCGTGGCCTCCTACAATGAGCAGTTCTTC. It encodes CASSLSVASYNEQFF.

This CDR3 reads CASSLSLAPPDTQYF. Written as DNA, the CDR3 is TGTGCCAGTAGTCTGTCACTAGCGCCACCAGATACGCAGTATTTT. The rearrangement links TRBV19 to TRBJ2-3, with TRBD2 matching 7 bases. The CDR3 is 15 amino acids. Per germline, CDR1 LNHDA and CDR2 SQIVND (reference sequence). Germline trimming cut 5 bases from V and 4 bases from J; bases unmatched to any gene: 9.

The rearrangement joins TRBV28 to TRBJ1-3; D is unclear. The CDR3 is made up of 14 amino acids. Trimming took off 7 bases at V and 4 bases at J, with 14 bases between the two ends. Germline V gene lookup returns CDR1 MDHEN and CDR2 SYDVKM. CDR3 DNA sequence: TGTGCCAGCACCCCTACAGTTCGAGGAAACACCATATATTTT. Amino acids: CASTPTVRGNTIYF. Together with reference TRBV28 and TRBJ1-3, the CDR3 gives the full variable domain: DVKVTQSSRYLVKRTGEKVFLECVQDMDHENMFWYRQDPGLGLRLIYFSYDVKMKEKGDIPEGYSVSREKKERFSLILESASTNQTSMYLCASTPTVRGNTIYFGEGSWLTVV.

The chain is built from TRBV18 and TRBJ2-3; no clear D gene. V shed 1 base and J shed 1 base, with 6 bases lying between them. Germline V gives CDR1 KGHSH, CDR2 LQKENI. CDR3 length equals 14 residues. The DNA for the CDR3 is TGTGCCAGCTCACCACAAGGAGGCACAGATACGCAGTATTTT. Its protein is CASSPQGGTDTQYF.

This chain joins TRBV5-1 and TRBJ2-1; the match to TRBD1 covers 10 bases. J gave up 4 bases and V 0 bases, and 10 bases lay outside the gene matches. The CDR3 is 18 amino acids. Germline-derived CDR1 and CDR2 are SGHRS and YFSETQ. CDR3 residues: CASSLAASGTGAYNEQFF. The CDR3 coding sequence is TGCGCCAGCAGCTTGGCCGCATCCGGGACAGGGGCTTACAATGAGCAGTTCTTC.

CDR3 nucleotides: TGTGCCAGCAGCTTAGGGCTCACTAGCGGCACACACCAAGAGACCCAGTACTTC. It is translated as CASSLGLTSGTHQETQYF. This rearrangement joins TRBV7-6 to TRBJ2-5, with 8 bases that match TRBD2. Germline lookup yields CDR1 SGHVS and CDR2 FNYEAQ. The CDR3 totals 18 residues. V lost 1 base and J lost 0; bases outside the gene matches: 10.

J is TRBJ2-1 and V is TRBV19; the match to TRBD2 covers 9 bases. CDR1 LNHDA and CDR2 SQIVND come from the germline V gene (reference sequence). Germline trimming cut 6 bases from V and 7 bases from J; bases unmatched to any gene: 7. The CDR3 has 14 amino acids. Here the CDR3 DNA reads TGTGCCAGTAGCTCTAGCGGGAACGGAAATGAGCAGTTCTTC. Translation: CASSSSGNGNEQFF.

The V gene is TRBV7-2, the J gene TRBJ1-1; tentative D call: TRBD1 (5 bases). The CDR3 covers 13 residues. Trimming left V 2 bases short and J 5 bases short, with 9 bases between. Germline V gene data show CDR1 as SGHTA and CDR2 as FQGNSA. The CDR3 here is CASSLTRQTEAFF. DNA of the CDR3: TGTGCCAGCAGCTTAACCCGACAGACTGAAGCTTTCTTT.

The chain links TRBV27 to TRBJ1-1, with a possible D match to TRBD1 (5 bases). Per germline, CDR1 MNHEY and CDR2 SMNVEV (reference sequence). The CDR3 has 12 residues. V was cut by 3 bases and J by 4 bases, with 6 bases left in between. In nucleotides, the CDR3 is TGTGCCAGCAGTTTCCAGGGCACTGAAGCTTTCTTT. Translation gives CASSFQGTEAFF.

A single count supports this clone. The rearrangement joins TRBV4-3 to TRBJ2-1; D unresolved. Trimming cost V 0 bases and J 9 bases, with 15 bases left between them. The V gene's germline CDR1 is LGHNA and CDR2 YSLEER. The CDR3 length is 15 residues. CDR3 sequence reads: CASSQDGHPIFEQFF. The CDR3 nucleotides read TGCGCCAGCAGCCAAGATGGCCACCCAATTTTTGAGCAGTTCTTC.

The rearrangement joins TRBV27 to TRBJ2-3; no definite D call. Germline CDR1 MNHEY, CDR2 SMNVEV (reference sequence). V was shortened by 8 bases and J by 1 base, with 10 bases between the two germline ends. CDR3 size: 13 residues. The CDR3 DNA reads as TGTGCCAGCCGCAGGTCGGGCACAGATACGCAGTATTTT. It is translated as CASRRSGTDTQYF.

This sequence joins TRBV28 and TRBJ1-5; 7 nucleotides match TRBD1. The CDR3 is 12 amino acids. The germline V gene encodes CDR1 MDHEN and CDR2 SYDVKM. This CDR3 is CAGTVGNQPQHF. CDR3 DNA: TGTGCTGGGACAGTGGGCAATCAGCCCCAGCATTTT.

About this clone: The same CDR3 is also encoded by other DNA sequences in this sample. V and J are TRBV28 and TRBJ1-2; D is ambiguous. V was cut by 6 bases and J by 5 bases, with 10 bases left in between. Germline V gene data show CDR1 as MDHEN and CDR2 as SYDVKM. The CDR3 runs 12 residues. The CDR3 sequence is CASSPRSYGYTF. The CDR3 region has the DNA TGTGCCAGCAGCCCAAGGAGTTATGGCTACACCTTC.

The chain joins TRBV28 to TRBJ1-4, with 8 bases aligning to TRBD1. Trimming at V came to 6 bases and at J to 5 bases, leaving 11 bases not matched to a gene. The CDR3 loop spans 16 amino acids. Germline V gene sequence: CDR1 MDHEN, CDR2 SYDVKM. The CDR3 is CASRELTGVRNEKLFF. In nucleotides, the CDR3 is TGTGCCAGCAGAGAACTGACAGGGGTAAGGAATGAAAAACTGTTTTTT.

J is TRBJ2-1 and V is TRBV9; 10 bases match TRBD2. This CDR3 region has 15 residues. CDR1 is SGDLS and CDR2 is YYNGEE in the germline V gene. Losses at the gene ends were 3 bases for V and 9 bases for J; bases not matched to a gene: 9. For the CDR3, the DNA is TGTGCCAGCAGCGATCCAGCGGGAGGGCCTAGTGAGCAGTTCTTC. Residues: CASSDPAGGPSEQFF.

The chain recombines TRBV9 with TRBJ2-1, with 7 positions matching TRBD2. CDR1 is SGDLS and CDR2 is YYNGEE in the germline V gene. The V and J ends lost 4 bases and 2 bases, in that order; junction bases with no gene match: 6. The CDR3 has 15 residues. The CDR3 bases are TGTGCCAGCAGCCGTTCTAGCGGCGCCTACAATGAGCAGTTCTTC. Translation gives CASSRSSGAYNEQFF.

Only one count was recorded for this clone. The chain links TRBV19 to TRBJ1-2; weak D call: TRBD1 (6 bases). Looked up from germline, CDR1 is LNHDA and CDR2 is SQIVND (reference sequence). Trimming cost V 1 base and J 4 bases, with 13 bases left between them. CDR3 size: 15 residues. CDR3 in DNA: TGTGCCAGTAGTATAGTGGCAGGGGAAACCTATGGCTACACCTTC. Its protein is CASSIVAGETYGYTF.

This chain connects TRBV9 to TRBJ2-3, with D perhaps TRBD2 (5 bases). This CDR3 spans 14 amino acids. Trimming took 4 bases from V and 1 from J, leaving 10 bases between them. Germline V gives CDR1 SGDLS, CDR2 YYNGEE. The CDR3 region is CASSRTGGTDTQYF. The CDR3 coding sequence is TGTGCCAGCAGCCGAACCGGGGGCACAGATACGCAGTATTTT.

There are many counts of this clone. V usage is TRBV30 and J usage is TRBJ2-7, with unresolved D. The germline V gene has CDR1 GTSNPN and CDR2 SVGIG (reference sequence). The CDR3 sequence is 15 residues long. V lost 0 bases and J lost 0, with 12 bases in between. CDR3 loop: CAWSVGRLSSYEQYF. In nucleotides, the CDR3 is TGTGCCTGGAGTGTAGGCAGGCTCAGCTCCTACGAGCAGTACTTC.

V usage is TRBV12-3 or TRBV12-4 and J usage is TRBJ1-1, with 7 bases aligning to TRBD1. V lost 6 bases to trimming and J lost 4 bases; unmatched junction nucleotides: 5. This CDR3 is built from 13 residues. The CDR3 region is CASRFDRATEAFF. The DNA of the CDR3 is TGTGCCAGCAGGTTTGACAGGGCCACTGAAGCTTTCTTT.